This is a list of T cell receptor beta chains from one sample in a study of radiotherapy plus CTLA-4 blockade in lung cancer. The assay was immunoSEQ multiplex PCR, and TCRdb's table has in-frame clones only and misses some. This table has around 82,000 clones, around nine tenths appearing once. The input for sequencing was peripheral blood, taken from a patient treated with radiotherapy plus ipilimumab. The receptors were sampled from a human donor with non-small cell lung cancer that progressed on radiotherapy plus ipilimumab. The CDR3 runs from the conserved cysteine through the conserved F or W. The D gene is left open where the match is weak. Some rows have no size entry. The others give once, few or many, or a class for an expanded clone.

d_call	clone_size	v_call	j_call	cdr3_aa	cdr3_nt
.	.	TRBV7-9	TRBJ2-1	CASSQNTNEQFF	TGTGCCAGCAGTCAAAACACCAATGAGCAGTTCTTC
.	.	TRBV5-4	TRBJ2-3	CASSLASVTDTQYF	TGTGCCAGCAGCTTGGCCTCGGTAACAGATACGCAGTATTTT
TRBD2	.	TRBV4-2	TRBJ2-5	CASSPRAGERETQYF	TGTGCCAGCAGCCCCCGAGCGGGGGAGCGGGAGACCCAGTACTTC
TRBD1	few	TRBV2	TRBJ1-1	CASILPRDRGRGGTEAFF	TGTGCCAGCATCCTCCCCCGGGACAGGGGGCGCGGCGGCACTGAAGCTTTCTTT
.	.	TRBV18	TRBJ2-3	CASSHRTRREFIGTDTQYF	TGTGCCAGCTCACATAGAACACGCAGGGAATTCATAGGCACAGATACGCAGTATTTT
.	once	TRBV7-2	TRBJ1-2	CASSSLPRERGYGYTF	TGTGCCAGCAGCTCTCTACCCAGGGAGCGAGGCTATGGCTACACCTTC
.	.	TRBV18	TRBJ1-1	CASSPTGIGGGTEAFF	TGTGCCAGCTCACCCACAGGGATCGGAGGGGGCACTGAAGCTTTCTTT
.	few	TRBV30	TRBJ1-1	CAWKRFRDGTEAFF	TGTGCCTGGAAGCGTTTTAGGGATGGAACTGAAGCTTTCTTT
.	.	TRBV5-6	TRBJ2-7	CASSLLRSVSYEQYF	TGTGCCAGCAGCTTGCTGAGGTCCGTTTCCTACGAGCAGTACTTC
.	.	TRBV27	TRBJ2-7	CASSLTVWHEQYF	TGTGCCAGCAGTTTGACAGTTTGGCACGAGCAGTACTTC
.	.	TRBV27	TRBJ1-2	CASSPTVGYGYTF	TGTGCCAGCAGCCCGACAGTTGGATATGGCTACACCTTC
.	few	TRBV10-3	TRBJ1-3	CAISREGGNTIYF	TGTGCCATCAGCAGGGAAGGGGGAAACACCATATATTTT
.	.	TRBV30	TRBJ1-1	CAWSVLPGGSGNTEAFF	TGTGCCTGGAGTGTACTGCCCGGAGGGTCGGGGAACACTGAAGCTTTCTTT
TRBD2	.	TRBV5-1	TRBJ2-1	CASSLAGLAGDIEQFF	TGCGCCAGCAGCTTGGCCGGACTAGCGGGAGACATTGAGCAGTTCTTC
.	.	TRBV13	TRBJ1-1	CASSPQVRAFF	TGTGCCAGCAGCCCACAGGTTCGAGCTTTCTTT
.	once	TRBV4-2	TRBJ1-6	CASSETGGPYNSPLHF	TGTGCCAGCAGCGAAACGGGGGGCCCATATAATTCACCCCTCCACTTT
.	.	TRBV19	TRBJ2-3	CASSLGLATDTQYF	TGTGCCAGTAGTCTCGGACTTGCCACAGATACGCAGTATTTT